A single sample gave rise to the 20 T cell receptor beta chains below, sequenced in a study of blood T cell repertoires in COVID-19. Clones were sequenced by immunoSEQ multiplex PCR, and TCRdb holds only the in-frame ones, with some missing. The sample holds fewer than 200,000 clones, approximately 81% seen once. The sample comprised peripheral blood. The receptors shown here come from a man aged 40-55 years with acute or convalescent COVID-19.

The CDR3 reads CASSQGYTQNYGYTF. The CDR3 DNA reads TGCGCCAGCAGCCAGGGCTATACACAGAACTATGGCTACACCTTC. The rearrangement joins TRBV4-1 to TRBJ1-2, with unresolved D. The CDR3 runs 15 residues. Germline assignment: CDR1 MGHRA and CDR2 YSYEKL. Trimming removed 3 bases at V and 2 bases at J, with 13 bases between.

This chain uses TRBV6-6 with TRBJ1-4; 8 bases align to TRBD1. There are 14 residues in the CDR3. Trimming removed 7 bases from V and 4 bases from J; junction bases left unmatched: 5. In germline, CDR1 is MNHNY, CDR2 SVGAGI (reference sequence). DNA for the CDR3: TGTGCCAGCACCATGACAGGGGTTAATGAAAAACTGTTTTTT. Protein sequence: CASTMTGVNEKLFF.

The gene calls are TRBV3-1 (or the pseudogene TRBV3-2) and TRBJ1-5; 12 nucleotides match TRBD1. With V trimmed by 6 bases and J by 7 bases, 7 bases remained unmatched. The CDR3 length is 15 residues. In germline, CDR1 is LGHDT, CDR2 YNNKEL (reference sequence). The CDR3 reads CASSEGTGGVQPQHF. The CDR3 DNA is TGTGCCAGCAGTGAAGGGACAGGGGGCGTCCAGCCCCAGCATTTT.

J is TRBJ1-1 and V is TRBV5-5, with 7 bases lining up with TRBD1. The V gene's germline CDR1 is SGHKS and CDR2 YYEKEE (reference sequence). With 3 bases clipped from V and 0 bases from J, the junction kept 11 bases outside the gene matches. CDR3 length: 17 amino acids. DNA for the CDR3: TGTGCCAGCAGCTCGGCCGGGACAGCGACGTTGAACACTGAAGCTTTCTTT. Translation gives CASSSAGTATLNTEAFF.

The chain uses TRBV14 and TRBJ2-5; a weak D match, TRBD2 (5 bases). The germline gives CDR1 SGHDN, CDR2 FVKESK. The CDR3 spans 16 residues. The V and J ends lost 6 bases and 3 bases respectively, with 20 bases between them. The CDR3: CASSPSPGLTKETQYF. The DNA for the CDR3 is TGTGCCAGCAGTCCTTCTCCCGGACTGACAAAAGAGACCCAGTACTTC.

The chain joins TRBV29-1 to TRBJ2-7; 8 bases are shared with TRBD1. The CDR3 has 14 amino acids. CDR1 and CDR2 (germline): SQVTM, ANQGSEA. V lost 4 bases to trimming and J lost 1 base; unmatched junction nucleotides: 6. The CDR3 region is CSVGERQGSYEQYF. In DNA, the CDR3 is TGCAGCGTTGGGGAACGACAGGGGTCCTACGAGCAGTACTTC.

Only one count was recorded for this clone. J is TRBJ1-1 and V is TRBV2; perhaps TRBD1 as D (6 bases). The germline V gene has CDR1 SNHLY and CDR2 FYNNEI. Trimming cost V 4 bases and J 5 bases, with 14 bases left between them. The CDR3 loop spans 14 amino acids. The CDR3 DNA sequence: TGTGCCAGCAGTGTATCCCCAGGGGATACTGAAGCTTTCTTT. This sequence encodes CASSVSPGDTEAFF.

The chain recombines TRBV11-2 with TRBJ2-1, with D possibly matching TRBD2 (6 bases). Trimming left V 5 bases short and J 4 bases short, with 15 bases between. The CDR3 runs to 15 residues. Per the germline V gene, CDR1 is SGHAT and CDR2 is FQNNGV. CDR3: CASSGGASEYNEQFF. Written as DNA, the CDR3 is TGTGCCAGCAGCGGCGGGGCTAGCGAGTACAATGAGCAGTTCTTC.

The CDR3 DNA sequence: TGTGCCAGCAGCTTGGGGAGAGTTAATTCACCCCTCCACTTT. As protein: CASSLGRVNSPLHF. V is TRBV7-9 and J is TRBJ1-6; D is undetermined. The germline V gene has CDR1 SEHNR and CDR2 FQNEAQ (reference sequence). Trimming pared 3 bases from V and 6 bases from J, leaving 9 bases between. This CDR3 contains 14 residues.

The J gene is TRBJ1-6, the V gene TRBV4-2; maybe TRBD1 (5 bases). This CDR3 spans 16 amino acids. Germline V gene lookup returns CDR1 LGHNA and CDR2 YNFKEQ. Trimming removed 0 bases at V and 9 bases at J, with 15 bases between. In nucleotides, the CDR3 is TGTGCCAGCAGCCAAGATAAGGCAGGGTTGGGTTCACCCCTCCACTTT. Amino acids: CASSQDKAGLGSPLHF.

The chain recombines TRBV21-1 with TRBJ2-7; the DNA was not compared with TRBD2, the D call given in the table. TRBV21-1 is described as a pseudogene. The CDR3 extends over 14 amino acids. The CDR3 spells CASSILSRPYEQYF. The CDR3 DNA follows: TGTGCCAGCAGTATACTATCCCGTCCCTACGAGCAGTACTTC.

This clone came up once. The chain recombines TRBV3-1 (or the pseudogene TRBV3-2) with TRBJ1-1; D remains ambiguous. V shed 6 bases and J shed 5 bases, with 16 bases lying between them. The CDR3 sequence is 14 residues long. The germline CDR1 and CDR2 sequences are LGHDT and YNNKEL (reference sequence). The CDR3, as DNA: TGTGCCAGCAGTCAGCCGGGAAGAGGGACTGAAGCTTTCTTT. This sequence encodes CASSQPGRGTEAFF.

The V and J genes are TRBV15 and TRBJ1-1, with 10 bases lining up with TRBD1. The CDR3 covers 16 residues. Trimming cost V 0 bases and J 11 bases; bases outside gene matches: 12. Germline values: CDR1 LNHNV, CDR2 YYDKDF (reference sequence). CDR3 DNA sequence: TGTGCCACCAGCAGAGAAGAACCGGGACAGGGGACGGAGGCTTTCTTT. Translation gives CATSREEPGQGTEAFF.

The V and J genes are TRBV4-2 and TRBJ1-1, with D maybe TRBD1 (6 bases). Per the germline V gene, CDR1 is LGHNA and CDR2 is YNFKEQ. Trimming removed 0 bases at V and 1 base at J, with 12 bases between. The CDR3 length is 16 residues. The CDR3 protein is CASSQEVGGRNTEAFF. The CDR3 coding sequence is TGTGCCAGCAGCCAAGAAGTTGGGGGCAGGAACACTGAAGCTTTCTTT.

The rearrangement uses TRBV5-8 and TRBJ1-6; D may be TRBD1 (6 bases). The germline CDR1 and CDR2 sequences are SGHTS and YDEGEE. Trimming shortened V by 4 bases and J by 7 bases, and 12 bases separated the two germline ends. This CDR3 is built from 14 residues. This chain's CDR3 is CASSLGTKNSPLHF. As DNA, the CDR3 is TGTGCCAGCAGCCTCGGGACAAAGAATTCACCCCTCCACTTT.

The genes are TRBV7-9 and TRBJ2-3; D ambiguous. CDR1 is SEHNR and CDR2 is FQNEAQ in the germline V gene (reference sequence). The CDR3 is 14 amino acids. V gave up 3 bases and J gave up 2 bases, with 9 bases separating them. This CDR3 is CASSFIYSTDTQYF. In nucleotides, the CDR3 is TGTGCCAGCAGCTTTATCTATTCCACAGATACGCAGTATTTT.

This chain links TRBV12-5 with TRBJ2-1; D perhaps matches TRBD1 (6 bases). Germline CDR1 LGHNT, CDR2 FRNRAP. V was trimmed by 1 base and J by 12 bases, leaving 13 bases between them. There are 13 residues in the CDR3. CDR3 DNA: TGTGCTAGTGGTTTGGAAACAGGGTTGGGGCAGTTCTTC. Translating it yields CASGLETGLGQFF.

The chain is built from TRBV23-1 and TRBJ2-2, with 9 bases fitting TRBD2. TRBV23-1 has ORF status, its function being uncertain. The CDR3 is made up of 16 amino acids. J lost 3 bases, V lost 2 bases, and 4 bases had no gene match. CDR3 in DNA: TGCGCCAGCAGTCAAAGCGGGGGGAAAGACACCGGGGAGCTGTTTTTT. It encodes CASSQSGGKDTGELFF.

This clone was observed once. This chain links TRBV19 with TRBJ2-1; D gene unclear. Germline V lookup: CDR1 LNHDA, CDR2 SQIVND (reference sequence). Trimming removed 3 bases at V and 1 base at J, with 10 bases between. This CDR3 region has 15 residues. The CDR3 loop reads CASSIGVDSYNEQFF. The CDR3, as DNA: TGTGCCAGTAGTATTGGAGTAGATTCCTACAATGAGCAGTTCTTC.

This chain joins TRBV2 and TRBJ2-2; 7 bases are a match to TRBD2. Germline loops: CDR1 SNHLY, CDR2 FYNNEI. This CDR3 is 14 amino acids long. J lost 2 bases, V lost 6 bases, and 3 bases had no gene match. CDR3 DNA sequence: TGTGCCAGCAGGGGGACTATAAACACCGGGGAGCTGTTTTTT. It translates to CASRGTINTGELFF. The full variable domain, rest sourced from reference TRBV2 and TRBJ2-2, is EPEVTQTPSHQVTQMGQEVILRCVPISNHLYFYWYRQILGQKVEFLVSFYNNEISEKSEIFDDQFSVERPDGSNFTLKIRSTKLEDSAMYFCASRGTINTGELFFGEGSRLTVL.